Given below is one TCR beta chain in context. This clone was counted only a few times. The antigen it binds to is not known. No base-level quality is on record; no much larger clone is a single base apart. This sample is drawn from a study of blood T cell repertoires in COVID-19 (dated by TCRdb to 2020 to 2021). Regarding the complete study: Samples from collaborators originated in the United States, Italy and Spain and spanned both the acute and convalescent phases of COVID-19. Where available, HLA class I and class II types were taken from metadata supplied by the sample provider and were not determined by assay-based typing. The prospective study material was composed of cDNA or gDNA derived from T cells, B-cell-depleted T cells, or PBMCs. Nearly every sample came with metadata listing a de-identified subject ID, COVID-19 status, age in years and sex. The samples were drawn from the first 160 participants of the ongoing ImmuneRACE study and from 1,254 subjects provided by 6 global collaborators. The repertoires were released in a freely available public database intended as a resource for research on the immune response to SARS-CoV-2. The dataset comprised deeply sampled blood TCRbeta repertoires from subjects exposed to, actively infected with, or recovered from COVID-19. Overall results and qualifications from the work: The quantity of clinical and demographic metadata differed by source and by participant and was supplied without curation.

The V end loses 6 bases and the J end loses 0 bases, and a stretch of 11 bases separates them. From its cysteine to its phenylalanine, the CDR3 spans 14 amino acids. The retained sequence is limited to the CDR3, 42 bases, with the frame set at the first base. CDR1 and CDR2, looked up from the germline V gene (reference sequence), are SEHNR and FQNEAQ. The immunoSEQ Assay, a bias-controlled multiplex PCR, was used to amplify TCRbeta CDR3 regions from genomic DNA. As for how the authors treated the data: Nucleated cell counts per sample were estimated from amplification of reference gene primers within the assay. To quantify the absolute abundance of each unique TCRbeta CDR3 rearrangement, sequence reads were collapsed and filtered. Productive Simpson clonality was computed per sample as the square root of Simpson's diversity index over productive rearrangements. Entries here come from immuneACCESS through TCRdb and include only in-frame sequences with V and J called. Some clones fail to appear in such tables; in the studies checked, an unresolved V gene covers under half of the shortfall, and the cause of the remainder is unknown. V and J calls and clone size are those listed in that table; D and trimming were worked out from the DNA. The sample records about 150,000 clones, roughly 86% of which are singletons. The top ten clones comprise 15% of the sample.

Each collaborating institution followed its own protocols to collect whole blood in K2EDTA tubes. For TCRbeta analysis, collaborator samples were shipped as frozen whole blood, as isolated PBMCs, or as DNA extracted from either sample type. The receptor's source is a human donor with acute or convalescent COVID-19. The donor label of this sample is uncertain. Specimen: peripheral blood. The rearrangement combines TRBV7-9 with TRBJ1-2; the D gene cannot be resolved reliably. The CDR3 protein: CASRYLLTNYGYTF. The sequence in DNA is TGTGCCAGCAGATATTTACTGACTAACTATGGCTACACCTTC.